The clone carrying this T cell receptor (beta chain) was seen repeatedly, ten times or more. Its antigen is as yet unknown. This record belongs to a study of post-analysis software for immune sequencing data. In the study overall: The disease courses spanned relapsing-remitting, secondary progressive and progressive-relapsing forms of multiple sclerosis. Broader study findings: Elevated frequency relative to controls characterized four or five TRBV segments in patients, TRBV5-6, TRBV5-1 and TRBV20-1 among them. Compared against controls, patients with multiple sclerosis displayed significantly lower normalized Chao1 diversity.

The V segment lost 4 bases and the J segment 7 bases; nucleotides outside the gene matches: 10. CDR3 length: 13 amino acids. CDR1 and CDR2 from the germline V gene are SQVTM and ANQGSEA. Unique molecular identifiers were carried by the TCR beta cDNA libraries. The authors obtained roughly 500,000 cDNA molecules from around 1 to 9.1 million T cells. TCRdb redid the calling of the PCR reads with MiXCR, one entry per CDR3 protein. The sample yields 650,000 to 850,000 distinct CDR3 sequences, around 42% seen once. The chain joins TRBV29-1 to TRBJ2-7; 7 bases match TRBD1. The sequence was collected from a girl aged 10-17 years with multiple sclerosis. Sequencing was done on a sample of blood. The CDR3 here is CSVGQGAIWEQYF. The CDR3 coding sequence is TGCAGCGTTGGACAGGGAGCAATTTGGGAGCAGTACTTC.